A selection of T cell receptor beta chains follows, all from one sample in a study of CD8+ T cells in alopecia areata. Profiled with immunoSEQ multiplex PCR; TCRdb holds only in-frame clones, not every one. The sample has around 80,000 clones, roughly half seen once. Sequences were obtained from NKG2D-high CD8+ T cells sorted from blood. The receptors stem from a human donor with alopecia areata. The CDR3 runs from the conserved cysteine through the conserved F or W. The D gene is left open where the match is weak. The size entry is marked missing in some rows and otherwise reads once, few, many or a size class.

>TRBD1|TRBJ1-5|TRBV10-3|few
TGTGCCATCAGCCCCGGGACAGTCGGCAATCAGCCCCAGCATTTT
CAISPGTVGNQPQHF
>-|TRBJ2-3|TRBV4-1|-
TGCGCCAGCAGCCAGGCTAGCACAGATACGCAGTATTTT
CASSQASTDTQYF
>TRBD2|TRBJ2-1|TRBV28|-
TGTGCCACTACGGGGTTTGGCGGGAGTTCCTACAATGAGCAGTTCTTC
CATTGFGGSSYNEQFF
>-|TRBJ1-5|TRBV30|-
TGTGCCTGGAGTGTGGGTGGGAATCAGCCCCAGCATTTT
CAWSVGGNQPQHF
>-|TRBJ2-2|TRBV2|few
TGTGCCAGCAGATTGACAGCGGGCGGTAACACCGGGGAGCTGTTTTTT
CASRLTAGGNTGELFF
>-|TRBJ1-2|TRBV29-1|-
TGCAGCGTTGAAAGCGAAAACATCGACTACACCTTC
CSVESENIDYTF
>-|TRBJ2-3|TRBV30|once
TGTGCCTACCTGCTAGATACGCAGTATTTT
CAYLLDTQYF
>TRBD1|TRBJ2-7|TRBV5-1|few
TGCGCCAGCAGGTACTGGGACAGGGACCACGAGCAGTACTTC
CASRYWDRDHEQYF
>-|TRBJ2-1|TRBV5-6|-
TGTGCCAGCAGCTCCGGGACAAGCAATGAGCAGTTCTTC
CASSSGTSNEQFF
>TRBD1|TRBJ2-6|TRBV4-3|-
TGCGCCAGCAGCCAAGAGGAGTTTGTGGGACAGGGACCATCTGGGGCCAACGTCCTGACTTTC
CASSQEEFVGQGPSGANVLTF
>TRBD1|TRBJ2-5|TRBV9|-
TGTGCCAGCAGCGCAGCTACCGGGACAGGGCTGGAGACCCAGTACTTC
CASSAATGTGLETQYF
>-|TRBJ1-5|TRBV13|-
TGTGCCAGCAGCTTCGGGACAAGTAAAAATCAGCCCCAGCATTTT
CASSFGTSKNQPQHF
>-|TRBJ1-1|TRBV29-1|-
TGCAGCGTTGTCGATAACACTGAAGCTTTCTTT
CSVVDNTEAFF
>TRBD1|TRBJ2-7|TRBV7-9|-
TGTGCCAGCAGCTCTAGGACAGGGATCGAGCAGTACTTC
CASSSRTGIEQYF
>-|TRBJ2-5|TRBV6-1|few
TGTGCCAGCAGTGAAGTGGCAGGGTGGGGTGAGACCCAGTACTTC
CASSEVAGWGETQYF
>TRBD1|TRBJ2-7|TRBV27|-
TGTGCCAGCAGTTCCCGGGACAGGGTCACCTACGAGCAGTACTTC
CASSSRDRVTYEQYF
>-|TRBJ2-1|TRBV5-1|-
TGCGCCAGCAGATTATCCGATGAGCAGTTCTTC
CASRLSDEQFF
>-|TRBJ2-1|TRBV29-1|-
TGCAGCGCTCGGGGGACCCCTGGATACAATGAGCAGTTCTTC
CSARGTPGYNEQFF
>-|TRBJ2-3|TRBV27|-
TGTGCCAGCAGCAGACGAAATCGTATCACAGATACGCAGTATTTT
CASSRRNRITDTQYF
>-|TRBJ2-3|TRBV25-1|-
TGTGCCAGCCGGCAGGGGCCAATACTGTATTTT
CASRQGPILYF
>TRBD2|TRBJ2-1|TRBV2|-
TGTGCCAGCAGCTGGGGACTAGCGGGGGGGAATGAGCAGTTCTTC
CASSWGLAGGNEQFF
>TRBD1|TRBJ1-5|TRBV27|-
TGTGCCAGCAGTGCCAGGGGACAGTATCAGCCCCAGCATTTT
CASSARGQYQPQHF
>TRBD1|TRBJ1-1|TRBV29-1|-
TGCAGCGTTGAAGAGACAGGGGACTATGAAGCTTTCTTT
CSVEETGDYEAFF
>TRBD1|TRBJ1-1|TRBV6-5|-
TGTGCCAGCAGCTACAGGGGGCTAGGAGAAGCTTTCTTT
CASSYRGLGEAFF
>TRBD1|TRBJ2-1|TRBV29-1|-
TGCAGCGTTGAAGCGACAGGGCTAGCTTCTGAGCAGTTCTTC
CSVEATGLASEQFF
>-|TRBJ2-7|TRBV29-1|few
TGCAGCGTTGTGGGATACTCCTACGAGCAGTACTTC
CSVVGYSYEQYF
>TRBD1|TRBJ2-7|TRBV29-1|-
TGCAGCGTCGAGATGGCAGGGGGCGGGGAGCAGTACTTC
CSVEMAGGGEQYF
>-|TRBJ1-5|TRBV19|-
TGTGCCAGTAGTTATGGGGGTCCATTGGCAATCGGCAATCAGCCCCAGCATTTT
CASSYGGPLAIGNQPQHF
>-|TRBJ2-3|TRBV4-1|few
TGCGCCAGCAGCCAAGGGATAGGGGCAGATACGCAGTATTTT
CASSQGIGADTQYF